The rows below give T cell receptor beta chains drawn from one sample of a study of metastatic and nonmetastatic thyroid tumors. TCRdb reanalyzed the PCR reads via MiXCR. Among 14,000 to 15,000 clones listed, 20% to 30% were seen once. Sequenced input: tumor tissue. These receptors all come from a female donor with papillary thyroid cancer or a benign thyroid nodule (not recorded which). Some clones in this sample may be carry-over from other donors' samples. Both conserved end residues are part of each CDR3. A D gene is named only where the DNA matches it firmly. Clone sizes are given selectively: once, few, many, or a class where the clone is expanded.

v_call,j_call,clone_size,d_call,cdr3_nt,cdr3_aa
TRBV5-4,TRBJ1-1,many,TRBD1,TGTGCCAGCAGCAATCCCCCGGACAGGGTGGCTTTCTTT,CASSNPPDRVAFF
TRBV2,TRBJ2-1,many,.,TGTGCCAGCAGCACGGGGAACTCCTACAATGAGCAGTTCTTC,CASSTGNSYNEQFF
TRBV12-3/TRBV12-4,TRBJ2-7,few,TRBD2,TGTGCCAGCAGCTCAAGGACTAGCGGCTACGAGCAGTACTTC,CASSSRTSGYEQYF
TRBV18,TRBJ2-7,many,TRBD2,TGTGCCAGCTCACCGAGACCCACTAGCGGGAGCTACGAGCAGTACTTC,CASSPRPTSGSYEQYF
TRBV20-1,TRBJ2-7,many,TRBD2,TGCAGTGCTAGATTGGGGGGGGACCCCCGGATTACCTCCTACGAGCAGTACTTC,CSARLGGDPRITSYEQYF
TRBV20-1,TRBJ1-1,medium-sized,TRBD1,TGCAGTGCTACAAATACGGGACAGCCAAGGATAGAGGCTGAAGCTTTCTTT,CSATNTGQPRIEAEAFF
TRBV5-1,TRBJ1-3,many,.,TGCGCCAGCAGCTTGGCCGCCGACTCCTCTGGAAACACCATATATTTT,CASSLAADSSGNTIYF
TRBV3-1,TRBJ2-7,.,.,TGTGCCAGCATCCAAGATCCCCTGGGTTCTAGCTGGCCCCCCTACGAGCAGTACTTC,CASIQDPLGSSWPPYEQYF
TRBV6-5,TRBJ2-7,medium-sized,.,TGTGCCAGCAGTTACTCGGGCCCCGGCACAGCCCCTCACGAGCAGTACTTC,CASSYSGPGTAPHEQYF
TRBV9,TRBJ2-5,many,.,TGTGCCAGCAGCGTAGACGGAGCCTCAGCGGAGACCCAGTACTTC,CASSVDGASAETQYF
TRBV6-4,TRBJ1-3,few,.,TGTGCCAGCAGCTGGGACACTACTTTTTATACCATATATTTT,CASSWDTTFYTIYF
TRBV14,TRBJ1-4,.,.,TGCTCCAGCAGCCAGGGGCCAGGGTGGAATGAAAAACTGTTTTTT,CSSSQGPGWNEKLFF
TRBV5-1,TRBJ1-2,many,TRBD1,TGCGCCAGCAGCTTGGGACAGGGGCCTAACTATGGCTACACCTTC,CASSLGQGPNYGYTF
TRBV6-1,TRBJ2-2,.,.,TGTGCCAGCCTTAAAGCAGGGGCCGGTGCCGGGGAGCTGTTTTTT,CASLKAGAGAGELFF
TRBV20-1,TRBJ1-3,.,.,TGCAGTGCTAGAGATCCCGCCGGAAACACCATATATTTT,CSARDPAGNTIYF
TRBV6-1,TRBJ2-2,medium-sized,.,TGTGCCATCCGCCACGCCGACGGGGAGCTGTTTTTT,CAIRHADGELFF
TRBV12-3/TRBV12-4,TRBJ2-1,.,TRBD2,TGTGCCAGCATCACCACCCGGGGGGAGGGCTACAATGAGCAGTTCTTC,CASITTRGEGYNEQFF
TRBV5-5,TRBJ1-2,many,TRBD1,TGTGCCAGCAGTCCGTCCGACAGGGCTGGCTACACCTTC,CASSPSDRAGYTF
TRBV18,TRBJ2-1,many,.,TGTGCCAGCTCACCCCCTCAGGGATTCGGGTCCTACAATGAGCAGTTCTTC,CASSPPQGFGSYNEQFF
TRBV7-3,TRBJ1-1,many,TRBD1,TGTGCCAGCAGCGCGGGGGACAGCATGAACACTGAAGCTTTCTTT,CASSAGDSMNTEAFF
TRBV19,TRBJ2-6,.,.,TGTGCCAGTAGCTTACAGGCAGCTGGGGCCAACGTCCTGACTTTC,CASSLQAAGANVLTF
TRBV27,TRBJ1-2,many,TRBD1,TGTGCCAGCAGTATACGACAGGGGGGGTTTAACTATGGCTACACCTTC,CASSIRQGGFNYGYTF
TRBV5-1,TRBJ1-2,many,.,TGCGCCAGCAGGGAGGCTAACTATGGCTACACCTTC,CASREANYGYTF
TRBV20-1,TRBJ2-7,medium-sized,TRBD2,TGCAGTGCTAGACGAGGACTAGCGGGAGGGCCGTCCGAGCAGTACTTC,CSARRGLAGGPSEQYF
TRBV11-2,TRBJ2-1,many,.,TGTGCCAGCAGCCAGAATACTAGGATGGAGCAGTTCTTC,CASSQNTRMEQFF
TRBV6-1,TRBJ2-1,many,TRBD2,TGTGCCAGCTCCTCCGGGAGGTGGTACAATGAGCAGTTCTTC,CASSSGRWYNEQFF
TRBV4-1,TRBJ1-1,.,TRBD1,TGTGCCAGCAGCTACAGGACAGGTAGGGGCACTGAAGCTTTCTTT,CASSYRTGRGTEAFF
TRBV7-6,TRBJ2-5,many,.,TGTGCCAGCAGCTTAGAATCCCAAAGCGGGACCCAGTACTTC,CASSLESQSGTQYF
TRBV9,TRBJ1-2,.,TRBD1,TGTGCCAGCAGCGTCGGCCCTGGACAGGCGAACTATGGCTACACCTTC,CASSVGPGQANYGYTF
TRBV20-1,TRBJ2-1,medium-sized,TRBD2,TGCAGTGCGACAGCGGGAGGGCTGGGAAATGAGCAGTTCTTC,CSATAGGLGNEQFF
TRBV6-1,TRBJ2-1,medium-sized,TRBD2,TGTGCCAGCAGTTCCCTAGCGGACTACAATGAGCAGTTCTTC,CASSSLADYNEQFF
TRBV11-2,TRBJ2-5,.,.,TGTGCCAGCAGCTTCCTTTACACGGAAGAGACCCAGTACTTC,CASSFLYTEETQYF
TRBV7-9,TRBJ1-5,many,.,TGTGCCAGCAGCCCTCGAGTGGGGCAGCCCCAGCATTTT,CASSPRVGQPQHF
TRBV4-1,TRBJ2-3,many,.,TGCGCCAGCAGCCAAGTCGCGACTAGGACCCCAGATGGTACGCAGTATTTT,CASSQVATRTPDGTQYF